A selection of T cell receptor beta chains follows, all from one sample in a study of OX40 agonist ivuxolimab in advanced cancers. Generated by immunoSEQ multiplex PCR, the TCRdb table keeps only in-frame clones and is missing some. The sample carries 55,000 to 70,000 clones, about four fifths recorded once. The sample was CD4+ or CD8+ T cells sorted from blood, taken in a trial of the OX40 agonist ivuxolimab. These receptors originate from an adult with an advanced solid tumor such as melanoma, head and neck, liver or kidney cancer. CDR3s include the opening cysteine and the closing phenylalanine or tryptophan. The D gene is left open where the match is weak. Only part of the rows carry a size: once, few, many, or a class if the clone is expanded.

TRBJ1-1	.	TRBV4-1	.	TGCGCCAGCAGCCAAGATCCAGGCAGGAACACTGAAGCTTTCTTT	CASSQDPGRNTEAFF
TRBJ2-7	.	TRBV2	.	TGTGCCAGCAGTGAACTAAGCTACGAGCAGTACTTC	CASSELSYEQYF
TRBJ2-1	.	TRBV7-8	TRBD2	TGTGCCAGCAGCCTGCCGGGACTAGCGGGAGACCGCTCCTACAATGAGCAGTTCTTC	CASSLPGLAGDRSYNEQFF
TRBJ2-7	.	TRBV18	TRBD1	TGTGCCAGCTCACTATACGACAGGGGAGTCTACGAGCAGTACTTC	CASSLYDRGVYEQYF
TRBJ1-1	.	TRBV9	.	TGTGCCAGCAGCGTAGCTGAGAGGGGGGCTGAAGCTTTCTTT	CASSVAERGAEAFF
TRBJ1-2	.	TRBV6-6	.	TGTGCCAGCAGTTACTCGAACCCAATGGACTACACCTTC	CASSYSNPMDYTF
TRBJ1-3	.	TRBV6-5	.	TGTGCCAGCACCTTCGGGAGCTCTGGAAACACCATATATTTT	CASTFGSSGNTIYF
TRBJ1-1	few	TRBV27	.	TGTGCCAGCAAGAGGACGGGAAAGAACACTGAAGCTTTCTTT	CASKRTGKNTEAFF
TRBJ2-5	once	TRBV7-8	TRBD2	TGTGCCAGCAGCCCAACGGGGGGTTTGGGGGAGACCCAGTACTTC	CASSPTGGLGETQYF
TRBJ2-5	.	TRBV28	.	TGTGCCAGCAGACTGGGGGGTCGAGAGACCCAGTACTTC	CASRLGGRETQYF
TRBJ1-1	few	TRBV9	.	TGTGCCAGCAGCGTAGGGGGACATAGCGGGAGATTCTTT	CASSVGGHSGRFF
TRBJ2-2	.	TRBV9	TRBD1	TGTGCCAGCAGAACCGGACAGGGGGCCGGCGGGGAGCTGTTTTTT	CASRTGQGAGGELFF
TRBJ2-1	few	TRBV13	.	TGTGCCAGCAGCTTATTCCGGGACGGCCCGATTGGGCAGTTCTTC	CASSLFRDGPIGQFF
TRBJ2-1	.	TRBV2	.	TGTGCCAGCAGTCCGACTAGAAAGTATGAGCAGTTCTTC	CASSPTRKYEQFF
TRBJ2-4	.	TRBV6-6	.	TGTGCCAGCAGTCCCCCAAGGTTAGCCAAAAACATTCAGTACTTC	CASSPPRLAKNIQYF
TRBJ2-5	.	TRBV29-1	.	TGCAGCGTTGAAGAATCCGGGGCGGCGACCCAGTACTTC	CSVEESGAATQYF
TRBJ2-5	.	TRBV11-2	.	TGTGCCAGCAGCTTAGGTAGTGGCAGCTACCAAGAGACCCAGTACTTC	CASSLGSGSYQETQYF
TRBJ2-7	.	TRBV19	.	TGTGCCAGTAGTATTTCTTCGGCCTCCTACGAGCAGTACTTC	CASSISSASYEQYF
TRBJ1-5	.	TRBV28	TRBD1	TGTGCCAGCAGTTCCCGAATAGGGACAGGGTATAGCAATCAGCCCCAGCATTTT	CASSSRIGTGYSNQPQHF
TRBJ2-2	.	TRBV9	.	TGTGCCAGCAGCGTTAACACCGGGGAGCTGTTTTTT	CASSVNTGELFF
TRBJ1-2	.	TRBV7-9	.	TGTGCCAGCAGCTTAAGGGCCGGGGGCGGTGATGGCTACACCTTC	CASSLRAGGGDGYTF
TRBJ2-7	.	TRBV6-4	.	TGTGCCAGCAGTGAGCCGGACTCTCCCCCGGTCTACGAGCAGTACTTC	CASSEPDSPPVYEQYF
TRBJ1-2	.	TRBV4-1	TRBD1	TGCGCCAGCAGCCATATATTTCCCGGGACAGGGGATTCCTATGGCTACACCTTC	CASSHIFPGTGDSYGYTF
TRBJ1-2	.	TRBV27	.	TGTGCCAGCAGTTTATACAGCAGGAAAAACTATGGCTACACCTTC	CASSLYSRKNYGYTF
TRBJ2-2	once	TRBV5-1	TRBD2	TGCGCCAGCAGCCTGGGACTAGCGGAAAACACCGGGGAGCTGTTTTTT	CASSLGLAENTGELFF
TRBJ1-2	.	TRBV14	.	TGTGCCAGCAGCCAAGCGAGGGGCGCTCTTGGGGGCTACACCTTC	CASSQARGALGGYTF
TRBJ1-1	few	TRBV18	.	TGTGCCAGCTCCCCCGGGATGGATGAAGCTTTCTTT	CASSPGMDEAFF
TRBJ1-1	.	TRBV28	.	TGTGCCAGCAGTTTTTCCGTGGACTACACTGAAGCTTTCTTT	CASSFSVDYTEAFF
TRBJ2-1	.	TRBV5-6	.	TGTGCCAGCAGCTTGGAAACAGGGTTTACTGAGCAGTTCTTC	CASSLETGFTEQFF
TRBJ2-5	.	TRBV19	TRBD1	TGTGCCAGTAGTGCCCGACAGGGCCCCCAAGAGACCCAGTACTTC	CASSARQGPQETQYF
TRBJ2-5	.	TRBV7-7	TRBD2	TGTGCTAGCAGCGCCGGACTAGCGGGAGAGACCCAGTACTTC	CASSAGLAGETQYF
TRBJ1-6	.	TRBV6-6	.	TGTGCCAGCAGTTACGAGGGCTCCTATAATTCACCCCTCCACTTT	CASSYEGSYNSPLHF
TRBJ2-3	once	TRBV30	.	TGTGCCGGAAAAGGGGGTGAAACGCAGTATTTT	CAGKGGETQYF
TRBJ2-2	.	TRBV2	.	TGTGCCAGCAGTGGAACCTTTTCGGCGAACACCGGGGAGCTGTTTTTT	CASSGTFSANTGELFF
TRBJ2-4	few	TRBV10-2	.	TGCGCCAGCAGTGAGTGGCGGGGAGCCAAAAACATTCAGTACTTC	CASSEWRGAKNIQYF
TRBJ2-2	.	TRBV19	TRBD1	TGTGCCAGTAGGGACCGGGACAGGGAGAACACCGGGGAGCTGTTTTTT	CASRDRDRENTGELFF
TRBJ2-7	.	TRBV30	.	TGTGCCTGGAGGAAAAGGGGTTGGTACGAGCAGTACTTC	CAWRKRGWYEQYF
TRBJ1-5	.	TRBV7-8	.	TGTGCCAGCAGCTTAACGGAGGCGGCGGGTCAGCCCCAGCATTTT	CASSLTEAAGQPQHF
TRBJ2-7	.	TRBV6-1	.	TGTGCCAGCTGTCGTGGGGGGAGCGACGAGCAGTACTTC	CASCRGGSDEQYF
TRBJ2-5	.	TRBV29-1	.	TGCAGCGGCCTTAAAGGGGGTATCGCGGAGACCCAGTACTTC	CSGLKGGIAETQYF